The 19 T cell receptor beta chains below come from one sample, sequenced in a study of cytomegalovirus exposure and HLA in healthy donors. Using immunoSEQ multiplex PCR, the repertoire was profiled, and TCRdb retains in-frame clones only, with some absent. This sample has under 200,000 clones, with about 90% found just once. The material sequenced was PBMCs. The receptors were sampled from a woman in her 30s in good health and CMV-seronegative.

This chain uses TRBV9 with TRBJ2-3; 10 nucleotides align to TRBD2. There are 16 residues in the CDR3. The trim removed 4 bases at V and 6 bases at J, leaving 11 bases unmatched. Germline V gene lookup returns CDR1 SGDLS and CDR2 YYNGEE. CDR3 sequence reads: CASSIDPSGGYDTQYF. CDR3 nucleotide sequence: TGTGCCAGCAGCATCGACCCTAGCGGGGGTTATGATACGCAGTATTTT.

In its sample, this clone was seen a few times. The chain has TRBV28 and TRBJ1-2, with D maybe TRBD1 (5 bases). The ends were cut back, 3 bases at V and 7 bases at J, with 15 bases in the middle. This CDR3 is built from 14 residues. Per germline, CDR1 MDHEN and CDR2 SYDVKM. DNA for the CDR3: TGTGCCAGCAGTTTCGGGACGGCCTATCGTGGCTACACCTTC. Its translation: CASSFGTAYRGYTF.

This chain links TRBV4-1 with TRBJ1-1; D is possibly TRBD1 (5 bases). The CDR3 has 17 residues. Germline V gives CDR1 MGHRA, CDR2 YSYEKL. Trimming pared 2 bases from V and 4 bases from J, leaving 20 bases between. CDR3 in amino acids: CASSQSWEAGLGTEAFF. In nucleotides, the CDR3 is TGCGCCAGCAGCCAAAGTTGGGAGGCAGGGTTGGGCACTGAAGCTTTCTTT.

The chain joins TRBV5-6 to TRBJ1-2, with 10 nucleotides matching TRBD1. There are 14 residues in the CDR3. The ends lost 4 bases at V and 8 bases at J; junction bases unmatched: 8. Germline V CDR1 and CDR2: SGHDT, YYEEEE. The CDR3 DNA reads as TGTGCCAGCAGCGGCGGGACAGGGGAGTGGGGCTACACCTTC. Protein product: CASSGGTGEWGYTF.

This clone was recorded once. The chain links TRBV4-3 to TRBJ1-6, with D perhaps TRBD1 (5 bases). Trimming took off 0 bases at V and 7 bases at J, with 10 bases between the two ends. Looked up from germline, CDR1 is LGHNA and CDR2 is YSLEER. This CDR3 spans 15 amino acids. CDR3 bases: TGCGCCAGCAGCCAAGATGGGGGTGGGAATTCACCCCTCCACTTT. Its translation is CASSQDGGGNSPLHF.

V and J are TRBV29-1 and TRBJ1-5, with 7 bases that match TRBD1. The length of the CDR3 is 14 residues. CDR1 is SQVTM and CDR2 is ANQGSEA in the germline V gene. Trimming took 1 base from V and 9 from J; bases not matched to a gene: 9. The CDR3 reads CSVEAGTEGGPQHF. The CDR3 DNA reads TGCAGCGTTGAAGCCGGGACAGAGGGTGGGCCCCAGCATTTT.

The CDR3: CASSPGWTGGTDTQYF. CDR3 sequence (DNA): TGTGCCAGCAGTCCCGGATGGACAGGGGGCACAGATACGCAGTATTTT. V usage is TRBV11-3 and J usage is TRBJ2-3, with TRBD1 matching 9 bases. The germline gives CDR1 SGHNT, CDR2 YENEEA. The J segment lost 1 base and the V segment lost 6 bases, leaving 8 bases of the junction unmatched. The CDR3 has 16 amino acids.

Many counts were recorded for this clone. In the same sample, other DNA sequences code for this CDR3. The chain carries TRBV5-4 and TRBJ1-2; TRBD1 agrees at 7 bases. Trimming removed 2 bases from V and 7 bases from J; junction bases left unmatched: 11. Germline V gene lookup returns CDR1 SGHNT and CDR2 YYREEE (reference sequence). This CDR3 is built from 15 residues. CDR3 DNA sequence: TGTGCCAGCAGCTTTAATACAGGGGAGGGGGTTGGCTACACCTTC. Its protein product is CASSFNTGEGVGYTF.

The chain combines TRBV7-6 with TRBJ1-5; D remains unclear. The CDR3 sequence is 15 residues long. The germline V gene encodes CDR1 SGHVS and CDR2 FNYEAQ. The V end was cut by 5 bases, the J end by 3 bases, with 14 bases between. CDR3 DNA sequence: TGTGCCAGCAGCAGGGAGATGGGTCTCAATCAGCCCCAGCATTTT. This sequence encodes CASSREMGLNQPQHF.

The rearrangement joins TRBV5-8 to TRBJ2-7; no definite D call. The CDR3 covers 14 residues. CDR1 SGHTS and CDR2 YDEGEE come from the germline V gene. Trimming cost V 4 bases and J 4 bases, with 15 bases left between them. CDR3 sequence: CASSLSRPQYEQYF. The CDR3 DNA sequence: TGTGCCAGCAGCCTGTCCAGGCCGCAATACGAGCAGTACTTC.

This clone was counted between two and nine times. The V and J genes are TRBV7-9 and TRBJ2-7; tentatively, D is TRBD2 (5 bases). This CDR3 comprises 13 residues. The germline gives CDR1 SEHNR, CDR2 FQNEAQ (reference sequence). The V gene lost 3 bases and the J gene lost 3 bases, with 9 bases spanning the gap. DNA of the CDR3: TGTGCCAGCAGCTTTCTCCGGGGCTACGAGCAGTACTTC. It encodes CASSFLRGYEQYF.

DNA of the CDR3: TGTGCCATCGGAGAGGGGGCGAGGACTTTCTTT. Translation gives CAIGEGARTFF. The V gene is TRBV10-3, the J gene TRBJ1-1, with TRBD1 matching over 7 bases. V gave up 8 bases and J gave up 12 bases; unmatched junction bases: 9. The CDR3 length is 11 residues. CDR1 ENHRY and CDR2 SYGVKD come from the germline V gene.

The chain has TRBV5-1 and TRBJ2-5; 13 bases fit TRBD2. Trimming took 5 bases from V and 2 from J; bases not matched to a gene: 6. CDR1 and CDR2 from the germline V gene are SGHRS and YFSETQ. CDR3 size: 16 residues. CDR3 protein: CASRVGLAGVQETQYF. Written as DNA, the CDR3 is TGCGCCAGCAGGGTTGGACTAGCGGGAGTGCAAGAGACCCAGTACTTC.

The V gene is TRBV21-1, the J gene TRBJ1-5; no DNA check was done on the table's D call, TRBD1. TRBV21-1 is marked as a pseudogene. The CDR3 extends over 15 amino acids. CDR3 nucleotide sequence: TGTGCCAGCAGCCCTGGGACAGGGAACAATCAGCCCCAGCATTTT. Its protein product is CASSPGTGNNQPQHF.

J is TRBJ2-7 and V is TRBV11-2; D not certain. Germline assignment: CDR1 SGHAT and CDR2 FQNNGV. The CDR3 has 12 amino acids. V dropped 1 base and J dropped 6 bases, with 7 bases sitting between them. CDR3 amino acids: CASSLGGSEQYF. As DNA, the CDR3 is TGTGCCAGCAGCTTAGGAGGTTCCGAGCAGTACTTC.

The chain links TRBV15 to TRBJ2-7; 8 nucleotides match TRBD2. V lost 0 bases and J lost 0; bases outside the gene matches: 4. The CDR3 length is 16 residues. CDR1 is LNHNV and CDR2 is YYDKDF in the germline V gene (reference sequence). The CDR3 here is CATSRDTSGSSYEQYF. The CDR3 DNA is TGTGCCACCAGCAGAGATACTAGCGGTAGCTCCTACGAGCAGTACTTC.

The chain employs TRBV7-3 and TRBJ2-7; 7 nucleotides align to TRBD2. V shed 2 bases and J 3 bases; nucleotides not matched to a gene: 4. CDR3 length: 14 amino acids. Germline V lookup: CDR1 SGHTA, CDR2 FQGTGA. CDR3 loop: CASSLGAGIYEQYF. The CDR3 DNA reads TGTGCCAGCAGCTTAGGAGCGGGGATCTACGAGCAGTACTTC.

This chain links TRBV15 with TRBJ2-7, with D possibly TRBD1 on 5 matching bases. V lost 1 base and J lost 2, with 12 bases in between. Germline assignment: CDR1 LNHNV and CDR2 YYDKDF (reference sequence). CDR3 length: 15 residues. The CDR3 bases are TGTGCCACCAGCAGAGTTAGGGGCCAGACCTACGAGCAGTACTTC. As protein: CATSRVRGQTYEQYF.

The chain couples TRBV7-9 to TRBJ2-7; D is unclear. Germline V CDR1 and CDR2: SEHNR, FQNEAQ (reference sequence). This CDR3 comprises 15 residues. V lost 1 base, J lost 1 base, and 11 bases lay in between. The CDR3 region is CASSLDGVGSYEQYF. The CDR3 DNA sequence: TGTGCCAGCAGCTTAGATGGCGTTGGTTCCTACGAGCAGTACTTC.